This TCR beta chain was sequenced in a study of CXCR3-negative and CXCR3-positive naive CD8 T cells. CDR3 length equals 15 residues. Study-level findings and limits: Whereas memory cells differed, naive CXCR3-negative and CXCR3-positive cells shared similar TRBV-TRBJ usage. When CXCR3-positive naive cells were set against CXCR3-negative naive cells, the former had more hydrophobic TRB CDR3s.

The libraries of TRB cDNA were constructed through 5' RACE using UMI labels. Using the 5' RACE reads, TCRdb records one entry per CDR3 protein without DNA. The sample table sets out around 140,000 distinct CDR3 sequences. Sorts that each held 250,000 to 300,000 cells were run in triplicate for every CD8+ T cell subset. CD45RO-CCR7+CD27+CD95- cells counted as naive CD8+ T cells. Regarding this clonotype: What it recognizes is unknown.

The TCR comes from a human donor in good health. Some clones in this sample may be carry-over from other donors' samples. The chain carries TRBV12-3 or TRBV12-4 and TRBJ2-1; TCRdb indicates TRBD1, and absent DNA this call remains unverified. Sequencing input: naive CXCR3+ CD8+ T cells from blood. The subset: CD45RO-CCR7+CD27+CD95- naive CD8+ T cells expressing CXCR3 (TNR3+). The CDR3 here is CASSLAAQQGNEQFF.